A single sample is the source of the 21 T cell receptor beta chains below, sequenced in a study of blood T cell repertoires in COVID-19. TCRdb's copy holds only in-frame clones and misses some; the assay was immunoSEQ multiplex PCR. The sample includes about 140,000 clones, 88% seen only once; the top ten take approximately 2.4%. The sequencing input was peripheral blood. These receptor sequences come from a human donor with COVID-19, enrolled during active disease. The donor label of this sample is uncertain.

The J gene is TRBJ1-6, the V gene TRBV5-4, with TRBD1 identical over 8 bases. CDR1 is SGHNT, CDR2 YYREEE, per germline (reference sequence). CDR3 length: 15 amino acids. V trimming: 4 bases; J trimming: 4 bases; junction bases outside the gene matches: 4. The chain's CDR3 is CASSHTGGYNSPLHF. CDR3 DNA: TGTGCCAGCAGCCATACAGGGGGTTATAATTCACCCCTCCACTTT.

CDR3 amino acids: CASSSDSSTDTQYF. CDR3 sequence (DNA): TGTGCCAGCAGCTCCGACTCTAGCACAGATACGCAGTATTTT. This chain links TRBV7-2 with TRBJ2-3; no clear D. CDR3 size: 14 residues. Germline CDR1 is SGHTA and CDR2 is FQGNSA. The V end lost 4 bases, the J end lost 0 bases, and 8 bases lay between the germline ends.

The chain recombines TRBV3-1 (or the pseudogene TRBV3-2) with TRBJ1-3; 7 bases map to TRBD1. V lost 4 bases to trimming and J lost 2 bases; unmatched junction nucleotides: 8. The CDR3 loop spans 16 amino acids. CDR1 is LGHDT and CDR2 is YNNKEL in the germline V gene (reference sequence). CDR3 DNA sequence: TGTGCCAGCAGCCCACTGGACAGGTGGCCTGGAAACACCATATATTTT. Protein: CASSPLDRWPGNTIYF.

The rearrangement joins TRBV10-2 to TRBJ2-3; the match to TRBD2 covers 9 bases. This CDR3 has 17 residues. V was clipped by 5 bases and J by 3 bases; unmatched bases: 12. Germline assignment: CDR1 WSHSY and CDR2 SAAADI. The CDR3 DNA is TGCGCCAGCAGTCCCGAAGGACTAGCGCTACGAACAGATACGCAGTATTTT. Its protein product is CASSPEGLALRTDTQYF.

The chain uses TRBV30 and TRBJ2-3; D is unresolved. The V end was cut by 3 bases, the J end by 4 bases, with 8 bases between. The CDR3 sequence is 12 residues long. The V gene's germline CDR1 is GTSNPN and CDR2 SVGIG (reference sequence). CDR3: CAWSRQADTQYF. CDR3 in DNA: TGTGCCTGGAGCCGCCAGGCAGATACGCAGTATTTT.

The chain links TRBV7-9 to TRBJ2-5, with D possibly being TRBD2 (6 bases). Germline CDR1 reads SEHNR; CDR2 reads FQNEAQ (reference sequence). The germline V and J ends were trimmed by 3 bases and 2 bases, with 16 bases remaining between them. There are 16 residues in the CDR3. The CDR3 DNA follows: TGTGCCAGCAGCTTTGGGGGTTGGGGGGAACAAGAGACCCAGTACTTC. It specifies CASSFGGWGEQETQYF.

DNA of the CDR3: TGTGCCAGCAGCCTAACAGGGCCCACCGGGGAGCTGTTTTTT. It codes for CASSLTGPTGELFF. This chain joins TRBV11-3 and TRBJ2-2; possible D gene TRBD1, 6 bases. The ends were cut back, 5 bases at V and 4 bases at J, with 11 bases in the middle. From germline, CDR1 is SGHNT and CDR2 YENEEA. The length of the CDR3 is 14 residues.

This clone appeared a single time. V is TRBV25-1 and J is TRBJ2-3, with 7 bases identical to TRBD2. Trimming cost V 1 base and J 7 bases; bases outside gene matches: 8. The germline V gene encodes CDR1 MGHDK and CDR2 SYGVNS. The CDR3 is 15 amino acids. The CDR3 reads CASSELGLAEHTQYF. The DNA for the CDR3 is TGTGCCAGCAGTGAATTAGGCCTAGCGGAGCATACGCAGTATTTT. Filled out from reference TRBV25-1 and TRBJ2-3, the complete variable domain reads EADIYQTPRYLVIGTGKKITLECSQTMGHDKMYWYQQDPGMELHLIHYSYGVNSTEKGDLSSESTVSRIRTEHFPLTLESARPSHTSQYLCASSELGLAEHTQYFGPGTRLTVL.

V usage is TRBV28 and J usage is TRBJ1-2; D possibly corresponds to TRBD1 (5 bases). The germline gives CDR1 MDHEN, CDR2 SYDVKM. The ends were cut back, 6 bases at V and 6 bases at J, with 14 bases in the middle. The length of the CDR3 is 13 residues. In nucleotides, the CDR3 is TGTGCCAGCAGGCAGGGTGGCGGTGATGGCTACACCTTC. This sequence encodes CASRQGGGDGYTF.

The rearrangement uses TRBV6-6 and TRBJ1-1, with TRBD1 identical over 7 bases. The germline V gene has CDR1 MNHNY and CDR2 SVGAGI (reference sequence). J was trimmed by 1 base and V by 6 bases; bases with no gene match: 5. The CDR3 spans 14 residues. CDR3 protein: CASRWDRTNTEAFF. Here the CDR3 DNA reads TGTGCCAGCAGATGGGACAGAACGAACACTGAAGCTTTCTTT.

The CDR3 sequence: CATSDSLAGGLDTQYF. The CDR3 DNA follows: TGTGCCACCAGTGATTCACTAGCGGGAGGGTTAGATACGCAGTATTTT. The chain carries TRBV24-1 and TRBJ2-3; TRBD2 agrees at 13 bases. This CDR3 has 16 residues. The trim removed 2 bases at V and 5 bases at J, leaving 3 bases unmatched. CDR1 and CDR2 from the germline V gene are KGHDR and SFDVKD.

The chain has TRBV7-2 and TRBJ1-4, with D perhaps TRBD1 (6 bases). The V gene's germline CDR1 is SGHTA and CDR2 FQGNSA. The CDR3 length is 14 residues. With 5 bases removed from V and 3 bases from J, the gap between germline ends came to 10 bases. The CDR3 sequence is CASSAQGSNEKLFF. DNA of the CDR3: TGTGCCAGCAGCGCCCAGGGGTCTAATGAAAAACTGTTTTTT.

The gene calls are TRBV12-3 or TRBV12-4 and TRBJ2-7, with D possibly TRBD2 on 7 matching bases. V was trimmed by 7 bases and J by 6 bases, leaving 13 bases between them. The length of the CDR3 is 12 residues. The CDR3 DNA reads as TGTGCCAGCACCTTGGGGGGGGCCGAGCAGTACTTC. Protein sequence: CASTLGGAEQYF.

The chain carries TRBV5-1 and TRBJ2-2; D ambiguous. Germline V gene sequence: CDR1 SGHRS, CDR2 YFSETQ. The CDR3 length is 14 residues. With 5 bases removed from V and 9 bases from J, the gap between germline ends came to 17 bases. CDR3 loop: CASSSLSQVRELFF. DNA for the CDR3: TGCGCCAGCAGTTCTCTCTCCCAGGTCCGGGAGCTGTTTTTT.

The chain is built from TRBV6-1 and TRBJ2-5, with 9 nucleotides matching TRBD1. V dropped 4 bases and J dropped 5; count of bases not matched to a gene: 14. The CDR3 sequence is 17 residues long. Germline CDR1 is MNHNS and CDR2 is SASEGT. The chain's CDR3 is CASSGRGTGQSWETQYF. In nucleotides, the CDR3 is TGTGCCAGCAGTGGCAGGGGGACAGGGCAATCCTGGGAGACCCAGTACTTC.

This clone was observed a few times. V gene TRBV11-2 combines with J gene TRBJ2-7, with 7 bases lining up with TRBD1. With V trimmed by 6 bases and J by 2 bases, 7 bases remained unmatched. Germline V gene sequence: CDR1 SGHAT, CDR2 FQNNGV. This CDR3 contains 14 residues. In DNA, the CDR3 is TGTGCCAGCAGACTGGGGACAGTGGCCTACGAGCAGTACTTC. Translated, it gives CASRLGTVAYEQYF. Variable domain in full (rest from reference TRBV11-2 and TRBJ2-7): EAGVAQSPRYKIIEKRQSVAFWCNPISGHATLYWYQQILGQGPKLLIQFQNNGVVDDSQLPKDRFSAERLKGVDSTLKIQPAKLEDSAVYLCASRLGTVAYEQYFGPGTRLTVT.

The chain carries TRBV6-5 and TRBJ1-1, with D maybe TRBD1 (5 bases). Germline V gene lookup returns CDR1 MNHEY and CDR2 SVGAGI. V was clipped by 9 bases and J by 1 base, with 12 bases between them. CDR3 length equals 13 residues. CDR3 bases: TGTGCCAGTACCCGGGGGGGGAACACTGAAGCTTTCTTT. Translating gives CASTRGGNTEAFF.

In DNA, the CDR3 is TGTGCCAGCAGCGAACTAGCAGGGGAGCAGTACTTC. Protein sequence: CASSELAGEQYF. The rearrangement uses TRBV7-9 and TRBJ2-7; the D gene is possibly TRBD2 (6 bases). Trimming removed 5 bases from V and 7 bases from J, with 12 bases in between. This CDR3 region has 12 residues. CDR1 and CDR2 (germline): SEHNR, FQNEAQ (reference sequence). Full variable domain (outside the CDR3, taken from reference TRBV7-9 and TRBJ2-7): DTGVSQNPRHKITKRGQNVTFRCDPISEHNRLYWYRQTLGQGPEFLTYFQNEAQLEKSRLLSDRFSAERPKGSFSTLEIQRTEQGDSAMYLCASSELAGEQYFGPGTRLTVT.

This clone is a singleton in its sample. The CDR3 nucleotides read TGTGCCAGCAGCCAAGGACAGGGTACCAATCAGCCCCAGCATTTT. Residues: CASSQGQGTNQPQHF. The rearrangement joins TRBV14 to TRBJ1-5, with TRBD1 identical over 7 bases. Germline assignment: CDR1 SGHDN and CDR2 FVKESK. V shed 1 base and J 3 bases; nucleotides not matched to a gene: 3. The CDR3 covers 15 residues.

The chain uses TRBV6-5 and TRBJ2-1; 7 bases match TRBD2. Germline V gene sequence: CDR1 MNHEY, CDR2 SVGAGI. Unmatched junction bases numbered 5, after V lost 6 bases and J lost 3 bases. There are 14 residues in the CDR3. CDR3 DNA sequence: TGTGCCAGCAGGTCCAAGCGGGACTACAATGAGCAGTTCTTC. It is translated as CASRSKRDYNEQFF.

The V and J genes are TRBV12-3 or TRBV12-4 and TRBJ2-7, with D uncertain. The CDR3 spans 12 residues. V dropped 6 bases and J dropped 6 bases, with 12 bases sitting between them. CDR3 bases: TGTGCCAGCAGCTACTGGCGGTCCGAGCAGTACTTC. Protein sequence: CASSYWRSEQYF.